Listed here are 3 T cell receptor beta chains from one sample, sequenced in a study of T cell repertoires in cytomegalovirus infection. In TCRdb, the reads were re-called with MiXCR into one record per CDR3 protein. The top ten clones hold about 2.8% of a sample with approximately 750,000 distinct CDR3 sequences, 35% to 40% of them seen once. Specimen: PBMCs. These receptors all come from a human donor in good health (CMV status not recorded). Some clones in this sample may be carry-over from other donors' samples.

This rearrangement joins TRBV7-8 to TRBJ2-2; TRBD2 might be the D (6 bases). The CDR3 sequence is 15 residues long. Looked up from germline, CDR1 is SGHVS and CDR2 is FQNEAQ. The V and J ends lost 7 bases and 4 bases respectively, with 16 bases between them. The CDR3 sequence is CASTTVRERTGELFF. CDR3 nucleotide sequence: TGTGCCAGCACCACGGTCCGGGAGCGCACCGGGGAGCTGTTTTTT.

There are many counts of this clonotype. The CDR3 DNA sequence: TGTGCCAGCAGCCGACAGGGTTCTCACAATCAGCCCCAGCATTTT. Amino acid sequence: CASSRQGSHNQPQHF. J is TRBJ1-5 and V is TRBV7-2, with TRBD1 identical over 7 bases. This CDR3 has 15 amino acids. Germline V lookup: CDR1 SGHTA, CDR2 FQGNSA. The junction had 7 bases not matched to a gene; V was cut back by 5 bases and J by 3 bases.

This chain uses TRBV20-1 with TRBJ1-5, with D possibly being TRBD1 (5 bases). The CDR3 is made up of 16 amino acids. Trimming took off 3 bases at V and 3 bases at J, with 18 bases between the two ends. Germline V CDR1 and CDR2: DFQATT, SNEGSKA (reference sequence). CDR3 sequence: CSARQGGRSVNQPQHF. The CDR3 bases are TGCAGTGCTAGGCAGGGTGGGAGAAGTGTCAATCAGCCCCAGCATTTT.